The following is a T cell receptor (beta chain) sequence with its context. The repertoire was sequenced with immunoSEQ multiplex PCR; TCRdb's copy has only in-frame clones and lacks some. The table has fewer than 5,000 clones, roughly 90% seen once. The germline V gene encodes CDR1 MNHEY and CDR2 SVGAGI. Trimming at V came to 1 base and at J to 9 bases, leaving 3 bases not matched to a gene. The CDR3 runs 16 residues. This specimen comes from a study of immune evolution from preneoplasia to lung adenocarcinoma. V gene TRBV6-5 combines with J gene TRBJ2-1; TRBD2 matches at 16 bases. Material for sequencing was FFPE minimally invasive lung adenocarcinoma tissue. The receptor was derived from an older donor with lung adenocarcinoma. The CDR3 here is CASSYLGLAGGIEQFF. Written as DNA, the CDR3 is TGTGCCAGCAGTTACTTGGGACTAGCGGGAGGGATTGAGCAGTTCTTC.